Listed below are T cell receptor beta chains from one sample, sequenced in a study of identical twins. TCRdb processed the 5' RACE reads anew with MiXCR; each CDR3 protein has one entry. The sample comprises some 330,000 distinct CDR3 sequences, approximately 9.1% of which are singletons, and around 8.6% rests with the top ten. Sequenced sample: naive T cells sorted from blood. These receptors were obtained from a woman between 50 and 59 years old in good health. Each CDR3 is given without its conserved first and last residue.

TRBJ2-1	TRBV5-6	ASSLGQSRREQF
TRBJ2-1	TRBV15	ATSRERLVYNEQF
TRBJ2-1	TRBV7-9	ASIPSQGLVDEQF
TRBJ2-3	TRBV7-8	ASSPGTGKITPTQY
TRBJ1-4	TRBV12-3/TRBV12-4	ASSTPDRGSAKLF
TRBJ1-2	TRBV29-1	SVAQGRGYT
TRBJ2-3	TRBV20-1	SASRVRDTQY
TRBJ1-2	TRBV20-1	SVQGSNYGYT
TRBJ1-1	TRBV27	ASSWGLRGAEAF
TRBJ2-3	TRBV7-8	ASSLPGTQY
TRBJ2-1	TRBV2	ASSLVIYNEQF
TRBJ2-1	TRBV10-1	ASSEDNYNEQF
TRBJ2-3	TRBV6-6	ASSPRTSGVLGADTQY
TRBJ1-5	TRBV20-1	SALQDYSNQPQH